The T cell receptor beta chain under discussion was sequenced for a study of shared clonotypes between healthy human individuals. The wider study: Participating donors consisted of a couple of women and a few men aged 18 to 49. Overall study results and limits: Approximately 5.1% was the fraction of naive CD4 clonotypes found shared across a few donors. Incomplete sequencing of sorted subsets was indicated by rarefaction despite large depth. Non-shared clonotypes had lower generation probabilities than clonotypes shared by all four sorted-subset donors.

Assay used: immunoSEQ multiplex PCR; TCRdb lists only in-frame clones, some missing. This table holds around 2,000,000 clones, approximately 95% found once. To note about this clone: As yet, its antigen is unknown.

Per the germline V gene, CDR1 is SQVTM and CDR2 is ANQGSEA. This CDR3 spans 13 amino acids. Trimming took 1 base from V and 2 from J, leaving 7 bases between them. The naive CD8 subset, CD45RO-negative cells positively selected for CCR7, excluded terminally differentiated effector memory CD45RA+ cells. The sample was naive CD8+ T cells sorted from blood. The gene calls are TRBV29-1 and TRBJ2-3; D assignment may be TRBD1 or TRBD2 (5 bases each). The sequence was collected from a man aged 18 to 30 in good health. The CDR3 loop is CSVEGGTTDTQYF. The CDR3 nucleotides read TGCAGCGTTGAAGGGGGGACCACAGATACGCAGTATTTT.